The rows below give T cell receptor beta chains drawn from one sample of a study of cytomegalovirus exposure and HLA in healthy donors. Assay used: immunoSEQ multiplex PCR; TCRdb lists only in-frame clones, some missing. Among roughly 150,000 clones listed, roughly three quarters were seen once. Sequenced material: PBMCs. The receptors stem from a man younger than 40 in good health and CMV-seronegative. Both conserved end residues are part of each CDR3.

j_call: TRBJ2-2; v_call: TRBV7-9; cdr3_length: 15; cdr3_aa: CASSPGTGPRGELFF
j_call: TRBJ1-2; v_call: TRBV4-1; cdr3_length: 15; cdr3_aa: CASSQTTGQGYGYTF
j_call: TRBJ2-7; v_call: TRBV7-6; cdr3_length: 13; cdr3_aa: CASSPTTFYEQYF
j_call: TRBJ2-5; v_call: TRBV6-5; cdr3_length: 14; cdr3_aa: CASSYSMVRETQYF
j_call: TRBJ1-1; v_call: TRBV19; cdr3_length: 12; cdr3_aa: CASIQGNTEAFF
j_call: TRBJ2-1; v_call: TRBV28; cdr3_length: 16; cdr3_aa: CASSTLTSAHYNEQFF
j_call: TRBJ2-7; v_call: TRBV5-4; cdr3_length: 16; cdr3_aa: CASSLGQGPLTYEQYF
j_call: TRBJ2-7; v_call: TRBV6-5; cdr3_length: 14; cdr3_aa: CASSYSDRTYEQYF
j_call: TRBJ2-7; v_call: TRBV5-6; cdr3_length: 14; cdr3_aa: CASSRSQGWYEQYF
j_call: TRBJ1-5; v_call: TRBV19; cdr3_length: 13; cdr3_aa: CASSPGLSQPQHF
j_call: TRBJ1-1; v_call: TRBV28; cdr3_length: 14; cdr3_aa: CASSFISRNTEAFF
j_call: TRBJ1-3; v_call: TRBV30; cdr3_length: 12; cdr3_aa: CAWSGPGNTIYF
j_call: TRBJ1-1; v_call: TRBV20-1; cdr3_length: 11; cdr3_aa: CSATRGGEAFF
j_call: TRBJ2-7; v_call: TRBV27; cdr3_length: 15; cdr3_aa: CASNPGTGISYEQYF
j_call: TRBJ2-7; v_call: TRBV6-5; cdr3_length: 15; cdr3_aa: CASSYSISEPYEQYF
j_call: TRBJ2-7; v_call: TRBV14; cdr3_length: 16; cdr3_aa: CASSQVGGPGGKEQYF
j_call: TRBJ2-4; v_call: TRBV27; cdr3_length: 13; cdr3_aa: CASSSLGGNIQYF
j_call: TRBJ2-3; v_call: TRBV5-1; cdr3_length: 15; cdr3_aa: CASTSLAGATDTQYF
j_call: TRBJ1-4; v_call: TRBV30; cdr3_length: 15; cdr3_aa: CAWSVRQGANEKLFF
j_call: TRBJ2-7; v_call: TRBV9; cdr3_length: 12; cdr3_aa: CASSATRGEQYF
j_call: TRBJ2-5; v_call: TRBV14; cdr3_length: 13; cdr3_aa: CASSQDLEETQYF
j_call: TRBJ2-5; v_call: TRBV28; cdr3_length: 12; cdr3_aa: CAHAGVVETQYF
j_call: TRBJ2-1; v_call: TRBV28; cdr3_length: 14; cdr3_aa: CASSQTSGGNEQFF
j_call: TRBJ1-6; v_call: TRBV7-6; cdr3_length: 16; cdr3_aa: CASSSGQGIVNSPLHF
j_call: TRBJ2-7; v_call: TRBV29-1; cdr3_length: 13; cdr3_aa: CSVLVRSSYEQYF
j_call: TRBJ2-1; v_call: TRBV30; cdr3_length: 19; cdr3_aa: CAWSVKASGRKYLYNEQFF
j_call: TRBJ1-1; v_call: TRBV11-3; cdr3_length: 14; cdr3_aa: CASSPGQGSTEAFF
j_call: TRBJ2-3; v_call: TRBV6-1; cdr3_length: 14; cdr3_aa: CASILSTGTDTQYF
j_call: TRBJ1-1; v_call: TRBV28; cdr3_length: 14; cdr3_aa: CASRNGEVVTEAFF
j_call: TRBJ2-3; v_call: TRBV5-1; cdr3_length: 16; cdr3_aa: CASSLRTSGSLNTQYF
j_call: TRBJ2-1; v_call: TRBV7-6; cdr3_length: 13; cdr3_aa: CASSRLEYNEQFF
j_call: TRBJ1-4; v_call: TRBV18; cdr3_length: 15; cdr3_aa: CASSRRATNNEKLFF
j_call: TRBJ2-3; v_call: TRBV6-4; cdr3_length: 15; cdr3_aa: CASSEIAGGQDTQYF
j_call: TRBJ2-1; v_call: TRBV28; cdr3_length: 14; cdr3_aa: CASPQLAGVNEQFF
j_call: TRBJ2-1; v_call: TRBV11-3; cdr3_length: 13; cdr3_aa: CASSSPGDNEQFF
j_call: TRBJ1-2; v_call: TRBV10-3; cdr3_length: 15; cdr3_aa: CAISEPPGQGEGYTF
j_call: TRBJ2-5; v_call: TRBV11-3; cdr3_length: 13; cdr3_aa: CASSSSVQETQYF